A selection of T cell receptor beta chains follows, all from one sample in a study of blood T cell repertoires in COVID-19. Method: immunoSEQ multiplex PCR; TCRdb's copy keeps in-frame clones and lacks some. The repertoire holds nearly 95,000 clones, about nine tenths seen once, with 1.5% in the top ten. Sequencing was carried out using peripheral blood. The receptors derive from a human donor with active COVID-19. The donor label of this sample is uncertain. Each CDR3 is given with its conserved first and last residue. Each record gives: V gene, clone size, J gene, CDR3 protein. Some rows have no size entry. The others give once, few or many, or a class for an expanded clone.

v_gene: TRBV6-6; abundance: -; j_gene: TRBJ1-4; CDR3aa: CASTTETNEKLFF
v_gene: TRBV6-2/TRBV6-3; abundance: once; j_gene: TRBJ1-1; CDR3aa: CASSYSRGQGNTEAFF
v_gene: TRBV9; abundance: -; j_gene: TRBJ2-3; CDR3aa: CASSASVPDTQYF
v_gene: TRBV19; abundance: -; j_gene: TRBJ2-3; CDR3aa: CASSIPSGGITDTQYF
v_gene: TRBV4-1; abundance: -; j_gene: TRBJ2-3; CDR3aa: CASSQDGASTDTQYF
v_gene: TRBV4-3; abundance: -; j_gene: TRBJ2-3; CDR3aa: CASSPNRPGGWDTQYF
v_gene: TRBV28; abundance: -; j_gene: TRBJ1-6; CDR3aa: CASSLWGDRGLSPLHF
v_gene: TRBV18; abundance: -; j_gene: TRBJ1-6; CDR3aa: CASSPPTGGVSPLHF
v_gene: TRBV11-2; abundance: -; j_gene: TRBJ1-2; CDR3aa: CASRSWGGGYTF
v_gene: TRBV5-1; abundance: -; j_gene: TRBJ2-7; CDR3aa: CASSALRAYEQYF
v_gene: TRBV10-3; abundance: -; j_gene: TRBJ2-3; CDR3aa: CAIGRGGDTQYF
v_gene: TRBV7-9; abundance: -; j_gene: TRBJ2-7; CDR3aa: CASSSTSLGQGGTYEQYF
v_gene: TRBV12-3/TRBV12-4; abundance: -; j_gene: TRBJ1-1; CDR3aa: CASNFRTQGMAFF
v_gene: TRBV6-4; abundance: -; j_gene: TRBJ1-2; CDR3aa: CASSDSGYGYTF
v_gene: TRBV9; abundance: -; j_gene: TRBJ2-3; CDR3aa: CASSVATSGGPGGDTQYF
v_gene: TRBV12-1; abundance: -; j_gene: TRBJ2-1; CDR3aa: CATILTSGSSYNEQFF
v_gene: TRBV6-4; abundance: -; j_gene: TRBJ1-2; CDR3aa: CASSDAATGVYGYTF
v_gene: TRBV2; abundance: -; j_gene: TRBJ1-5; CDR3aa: CASSGMPRGWPQHF
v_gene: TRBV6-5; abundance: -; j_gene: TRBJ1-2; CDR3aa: CASSRTGSYGYTF
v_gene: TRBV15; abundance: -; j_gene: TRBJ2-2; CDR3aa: CATSRPLSLGGRNTGELFF
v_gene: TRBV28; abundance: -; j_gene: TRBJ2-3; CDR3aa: CASYGGTNTDTQYF
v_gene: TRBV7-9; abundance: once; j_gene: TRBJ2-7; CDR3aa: CASSPGEGVNYYEQYF
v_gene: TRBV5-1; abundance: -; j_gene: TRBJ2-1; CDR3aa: CASSLGGGDYNEQFF
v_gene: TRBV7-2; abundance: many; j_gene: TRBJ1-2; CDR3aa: CASSSPGDYGYTF
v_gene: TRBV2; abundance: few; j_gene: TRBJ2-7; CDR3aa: CASSEGTRWSSYEQYF
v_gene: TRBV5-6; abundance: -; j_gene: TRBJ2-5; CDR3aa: CASSPAAGIQTQYF
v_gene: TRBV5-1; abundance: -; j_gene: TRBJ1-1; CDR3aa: CASSLVVSGEGEAFF
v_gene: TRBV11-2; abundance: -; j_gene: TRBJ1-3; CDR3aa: CASSPWESSGNTIYF
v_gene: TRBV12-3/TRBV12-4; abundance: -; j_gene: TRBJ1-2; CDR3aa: CASSLDRYGGYTF
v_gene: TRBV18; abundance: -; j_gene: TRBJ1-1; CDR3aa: CASSPSSRNTEAFF
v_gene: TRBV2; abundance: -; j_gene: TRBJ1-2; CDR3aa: CASTRREGDGYTF
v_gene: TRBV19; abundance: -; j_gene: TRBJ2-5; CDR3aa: CASSRAGTGVTQYF
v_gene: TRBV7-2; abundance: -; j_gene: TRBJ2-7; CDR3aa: CASNLAGAYEQYF
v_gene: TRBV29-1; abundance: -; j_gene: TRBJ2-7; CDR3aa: CSVIWDTLYEQYF
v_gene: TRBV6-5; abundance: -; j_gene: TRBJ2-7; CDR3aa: CASRNGLVNEQYF
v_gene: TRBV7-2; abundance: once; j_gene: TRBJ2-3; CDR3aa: CASSPPTSRNTDTQYF
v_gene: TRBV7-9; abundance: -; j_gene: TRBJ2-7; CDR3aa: CASSTSGTSYEQYF
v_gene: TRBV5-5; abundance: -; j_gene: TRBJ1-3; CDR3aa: CASSLGMAGGAGNTIYF
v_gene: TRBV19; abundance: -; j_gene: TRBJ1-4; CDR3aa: CASGVDRVEEKLFF
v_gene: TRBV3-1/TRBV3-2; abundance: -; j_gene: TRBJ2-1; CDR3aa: CASSQLQGEGEQFF
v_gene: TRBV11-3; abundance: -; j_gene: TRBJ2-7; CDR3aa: CASSPGTGKTYEQYF
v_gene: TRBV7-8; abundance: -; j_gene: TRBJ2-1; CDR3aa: CASSLSGRQGSSYNEQFF
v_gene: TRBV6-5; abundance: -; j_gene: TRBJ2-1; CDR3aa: CASSYSGAKYNEQFF
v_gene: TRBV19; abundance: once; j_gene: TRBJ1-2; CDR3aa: CASRGQGDNYGYTF
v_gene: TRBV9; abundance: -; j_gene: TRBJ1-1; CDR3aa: CASSASSGTETEAFF
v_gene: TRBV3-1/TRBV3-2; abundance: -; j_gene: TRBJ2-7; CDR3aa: CASRPSVGGVILAEQYF
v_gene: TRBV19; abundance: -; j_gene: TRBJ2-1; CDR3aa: CASTQFQGRSGNEQFF
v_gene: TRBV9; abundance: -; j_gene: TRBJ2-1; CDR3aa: CASSTMNNEQFF
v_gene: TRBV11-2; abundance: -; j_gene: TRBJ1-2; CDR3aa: CASSLGAAGTGYGYTF
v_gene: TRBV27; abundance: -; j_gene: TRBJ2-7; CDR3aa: CASSFLAGDEQYF
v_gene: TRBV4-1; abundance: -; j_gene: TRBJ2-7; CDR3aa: CASSQMTGLFNEQYF
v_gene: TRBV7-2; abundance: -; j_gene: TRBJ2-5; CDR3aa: CASSPEGRGRETQYF
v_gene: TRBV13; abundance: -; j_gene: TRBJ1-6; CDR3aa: CASSLQTEYNSPLHF
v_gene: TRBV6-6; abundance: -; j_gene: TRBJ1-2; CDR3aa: CASSYEGVGGYTF